These 18 T cell receptor beta chains were all obtained from the same sample, sequenced in a study of OX40 agonist ivuxolimab in advanced cancers. TCRdb's copy holds only in-frame clones and misses some; the assay was immunoSEQ multiplex PCR. The sample consists of tens of thousands of clones, 82% of them appearing once. Sequencing was performed on CD4+ or CD8+ T cells sorted from blood, taken in a trial of the OX40 agonist ivuxolimab. The receptor set was obtained from an adult with an advanced solid tumor such as melanoma, head and neck, liver or kidney cancer.

This sequence joins TRBV6-1 and TRBJ2-1; 8 positions agree with TRBD2. CDR1 is MNHNS, CDR2 SASEGT, per germline. The CDR3 sequence is 14 residues long. J lost 12 bases, V lost 6 bases, and 13 bases had no gene match. DNA for the CDR3: TGTGCCAGCAGGGCCGGGACCTCCGGGGGGGGGCAGTTCTTC. Residues: CASRAGTSGGGQFF.

J is TRBJ2-4 and V is TRBV29-1, with D perhaps given as TRBD1 or TRBD2 (5 bases each). The CDR3 is 13 amino acids. V lost 3 bases, J lost 8 bases, and 14 bases lay in between. The V gene's germline CDR1 is SQVTM and CDR2 ANQGSEA. CDR3 region: CSVEAVRGDIQYF. The CDR3 DNA follows: TGCAGCGTTGAGGCAGTCCGAGGGGACATTCAGTACTTC. The variable domain in full, with the rest retrieved from reference TRBV29-1 and TRBJ2-4, is SAVISQKPSRDICQRGTSLTIQCQVDSQVTMMFWYRQQPGQSLTLIATANQGSEATYESGFVIDKFPISRPNLTFSTLTVSNMSPEDSSIYLCSVEAVRGDIQYFGAGTRLSVL.

The chain employs TRBV28 and TRBJ2-5, with D maybe TRBD2 (5 bases). The V end lost 6 bases, the J end lost 2 bases, and 13 bases lay between the germline ends. The germline gives CDR1 MDHEN, CDR2 SYDVKM. The CDR3 length is 14 residues. The CDR3 DNA reads as TGTGCCAGCAGCCATTGGGAGTCGCAAGAGACCCAGTACTTC. Amino acid sequence: CASSHWESQETQYF.

The V gene is TRBV6-5, the J gene TRBJ2-5, with D perhaps matching TRBD1 (6 bases). The CDR3 runs to 13 residues. Trimming removed 7 bases from V and 5 bases from J, with 14 bases in between. The germline V gene encodes CDR1 MNHEY and CDR2 SVGAGI. CDR3 residues: CASTSTGIETQYF. CDR3 coding DNA: TGTGCCAGCACTTCCACAGGGATTGAGACCCAGTACTTC.

This chain connects TRBV5-1 to TRBJ1-1; 7 bases match TRBD1. Germline assignment: CDR1 SGHRS and CDR2 YFSETQ. V lost 2 bases to trimming and J lost 5 bases; unmatched junction nucleotides: 9. The CDR3 totals 15 residues. The CDR3 nucleotides read TGCGCCAGCAGCTTAGTAACAGGGGAGGGGACTGAAGCTTTCTTT. Its translation is CASSLVTGEGTEAFF.

The chain carries TRBV11-3 and TRBJ1-5, with 10 bases lining up with TRBD1. V lost 2 bases to trimming and J lost 2 bases; unmatched junction nucleotides: 6. Germline values: CDR1 SGHNT, CDR2 YENEEA. This CDR3 has 17 residues. CDR3 amino acids: CASSLQGQGRCNQPQHF. DNA of the CDR3: TGTGCCAGCAGCTTACAGGGACAGGGGAGATGCAATCAGCCCCAGCATTTT.

V is TRBV19 and J is TRBJ2-3; 11 positions agree with TRBD2. Germline CDR1 reads LNHDA; CDR2 reads SQIVND (reference sequence). The trim removed 2 bases at V and 4 bases at J, leaving 2 bases unmatched. CDR3 size: 15 residues. CDR3 sequence: CASSIIAGGPDTQYF. In DNA form, the CDR3 reads TGTGCCAGTAGTATAATAGCGGGAGGGCCAGATACGCAGTATTTT.

The chain has TRBV5-1 and TRBJ1-1; tentatively, D is TRBD1 (5 bases). This CDR3 contains 14 residues. Per the germline V gene, CDR1 is SGHRS and CDR2 is YFSETQ. V lost 3 bases and J 1 base, leaving 10 bases between the germline ends. The CDR3 here is CASSSWGGNTEAFF. The DNA for the CDR3 is TGCGCCAGCAGCTCTTGGGGCGGGAACACTGAAGCTTTCTTT.

The chain joins TRBV27 to TRBJ2-2; 8 bases are a match to TRBD2. The junction had 12 bases not matched to a gene; V was cut back by 10 bases and J by 5 bases. Germline-derived CDR1 and CDR2 are MNHEY and SMNVEV (reference sequence). The CDR3 is 15 residues long. CDR3 sequence (DNA): TGTGCCACCCGGAAAAGGACTAGCCGGACCGGGGAGCTGTTTTTT. Its translation: CATRKRTSRTGELFF.

V is TRBV11-2 and J is TRBJ1-1; D is unresolved. With 2 bases removed from V and 4 bases from J, the gap between germline ends came to 11 bases. This CDR3 is built from 14 residues. Germline CDR1 and CDR2: SGHAT and FQNNGV. The DNA of the CDR3 is TGTGCCAGCAGCTTACGGGGATGGAGCACTGAAGCTTTCTTT. It is translated as CASSLRGWSTEAFF.

This chain uses TRBV6-1 with TRBJ2-7; D uncertain. Germline V gives CDR1 MNHNS, CDR2 SASEGT. Trimming cost V 4 bases and J 0 bases, with 7 bases left between them. CDR3 length equals 13 residues. For the CDR3, the DNA is TGTGCCAGCAGTGCCGTGAGCTCCTACGAGCAGTACTTC. Its protein product is CASSAVSSYEQYF.

The chain recombines TRBV5-1 with TRBJ2-1; 9 positions match TRBD2. Germline V gene lookup returns CDR1 SGHRS and CDR2 YFSETQ. The CDR3 has 13 residues. Losses at the gene ends were 8 bases for V and 7 bases for J; bases not matched to a gene: 7. The CDR3 DNA reads as TGCGCCAGTCGACTAGCGGCTGGAAATGAGCAGTTCTTC. This codes for CASRLAAGNEQFF.

This rearrangement joins TRBV19 to TRBJ2-7, with D perhaps matching TRBD1 (5 bases). V was cut by 3 bases and J by 2 bases, with 8 bases left in between. The CDR3 is 13 amino acids. CDR1 is LNHDA, CDR2 SQIVND, per germline (reference sequence). CDR3 nucleotide sequence: TGTGCCAGTAGTATGGGGCGGACCTACGAGCAGTACTTC. Its protein is CASSMGRTYEQYF.

The chain uses TRBV2 and TRBJ1-2; 7 nucleotides match TRBD1. Germline V gene data show CDR1 as SNHLY and CDR2 as FYNNEI. CDR3 length: 16 residues. J was trimmed by 1 base and V by 6 bases; bases with no gene match: 11. CDR3 loop: CASRRGTARSNYGYTF. The CDR3, as DNA: TGTGCCAGCAGGAGAGGGACAGCTCGGAGTAACTATGGCTACACCTTC.

The CDR3 spells CATAFPGTTYEQYF. The CDR3, as DNA: TGTGCCACCGCGTTCCCCGGGACCACATACGAGCAGTACTTC. This chain joins TRBV10-3 and TRBJ2-7; TRBD1 or TRBD2 may be the D gene (5 bases each). Germline loops: CDR1 ENHRY, CDR2 SYGVKD. V was pared by 10 bases and J by 4 bases, with 20 bases between. The CDR3 runs 14 residues.

The sample holds a few counts of this clone. The chain uses TRBV18 and TRBJ2-7; 9 bases align to TRBD2. In germline, CDR1 is KGHSH, CDR2 LQKENI. The CDR3 consists of 16 residues. With V trimmed by 3 bases and J by 0 bases, 6 bases remained unmatched. CDR3 sequence reads: CASSPLAGPSSYEQYF. In DNA form, the CDR3 reads TGTGCCAGCTCACCGCTAGCGGGACCGAGCTCCTACGAGCAGTACTTC.

This clone was recorded once. The rearrangement links TRBV27 to TRBJ1-5; perhaps TRBD1 as D (6 bases). V lost 5 bases to trimming and J lost 7 bases, with 12 bases between them. The germline CDR1 and CDR2 sequences are MNHEY and SMNVEV (reference sequence). This CDR3 contains 13 residues. The chain's CDR3 is CASSQGWGQPQHF. In nucleotides, the CDR3 is TGTGCCAGCAGTCAGGGGTGGGGACAGCCCCAGCATTTT.

V and J are TRBV7-2 and TRBJ1-1; possibly TRBD1 for D (6 bases). V lost 1 base to trimming and J lost 3 bases, with 9 bases between them. This CDR3 is built from 14 residues. CDR1 SGHTA and CDR2 FQGNSA come from the germline V gene. CDR3 residues: CASSLEGGDTEAFF. CDR3 DNA sequence: TGTGCCAGCAGCTTAGAAGGGGGGGACACTGAAGCTTTCTTT.